The 23 T cell receptor beta chains below come from one sample, sequenced in a study of preoperative IRX-2 immunotherapy in early breast cancer. The protocol was immunoSEQ multiplex PCR, while the TCRdb copy is restricted to in-frame clones and leaves out a portion. The repertoire holds some 32,000 clones, with over 80% as singletons. Noted treatment: preoperative locoregional IRX-2 cytokine immunotherapy. This sample comprised lymph node tissue, obtained from a patient treated with IRX-2 immunotherapy. These receptors all stem from a human donor with breast cancer.

This chain links TRBV28 with TRBJ2-7; 11 bases are a match to TRBD1. This CDR3 spans 14 amino acids. Trimming cost V 5 bases and J 4 bases; bases outside gene matches: 4. The germline V gene has CDR1 MDHEN and CDR2 SYDVKM. The CDR3, as DNA: TGTGCCAGCAGTCTGGGACAGGGGGATTACGAGCAGTACTTC. It codes for CASSLGQGDYEQYF. The full variable domain, with the rest looked up from reference TRBV28 and TRBJ2-7, is DVKVTQSSRYLVKRTGEKVFLECVQDMDHENMFWYRQDPGLGLRLIYFSYDVKMKEKGDIPEGYSVSREKKERFSLILESASTNQTSMYLCASSLGQGDYEQYFGPGTRLTVT.

The V and J genes are TRBV30 and TRBJ1-2; TRBD1 matches 9 bases. The CDR3 extends over 13 amino acids. Germline CDR1 is GTSNPN and CDR2 is SVGIG (reference sequence). Unmatched junction bases numbered 7, after V lost 0 bases and J lost 11 bases. The DNA of the CDR3 is TGTGCCTGGAGTGTTTGGACAGGGGCTCTATACACCTTC. It codes for CAWSVWTGALYTF.

This chain links TRBV5-1 with TRBJ2-2; D unclear. V lost 2 bases and J lost 0, with 8 bases in between. The germline CDR1 and CDR2 sequences are SGHRS and YFSETQ. CDR3 length: 15 residues. CDR3 nucleotides: TGCGCCAGCAGCTTAACAGAGTCGAACACCGGGGAGCTGTTTTTT. This codes for CASSLTESNTGELFF.

This chain connects TRBV19 to TRBJ2-1, with 8 bases lining up with TRBD2. Germline V CDR1 and CDR2: LNHDA, SQIVND (reference sequence). With V trimmed by 6 bases and J by 9 bases, 13 bases remained unmatched. The CDR3 has 15 amino acids. CDR3 region: CASSSLPGGPLEQFF. CDR3 coding DNA: TGTGCCAGTAGCTCTTTGCCGGGAGGGCCTCTTGAGCAGTTCTTC.

This CDR3 is CASSLTGGLYEQYF. The CDR3 DNA reads as TGTGCCAGCAGCTTAACAGGGGGCCTCTACGAGCAGTACTTC. J is TRBJ2-7 and V is TRBV7-2, with 9 positions matching TRBD1. The CDR3 extends over 14 amino acids. Germline loops: CDR1 SGHTA, CDR2 FQGNSA. V shed 2 bases and J 3 bases; nucleotides not matched to a gene: 2.

The chain combines TRBV6-8 with TRBJ1-2, with no clear D. V was cut by 0 bases and J by 2 bases, with 10 bases left in between. From germline, CDR1 is MNHGY and CDR2 SAAAGT. The CDR3 totals 15 residues. DNA for the CDR3: TGTGCCAGCAGTTACTCGAGAGCAGGCAACTATGGCTACACCTTC. It yields the protein CASSYSRAGNYGYTF.

This clone was observed a few times. V gene TRBV29-1 combines with J gene TRBJ2-5, with D possibly matching TRBD2 (5 bases). The CDR3 is made up of 12 amino acids. Germline CDR1 reads SQVTM; CDR2 reads ANQGSEA. V was clipped by 4 bases and J by 2 bases, with 8 bases between them. The CDR3 coding sequence is TGCAGCGTTGTGGGGAGACAAGAGACCCAGTACTTC. Residues: CSVVGRQETQYF. Full variable domain (rest looked up from reference TRBV29-1 and TRBJ2-5): SAVISQKPSRDICQRGTSLTIQCQVDSQVTMMFWYRQQPGQSLTLIATANQGSEATYESGFVIDKFPISRPNLTFSTLTVSNMSPEDSSIYLCSVVGRQETQYFGPGTRLLVL.

J is TRBJ2-5 and V is TRBV15; TRBD1 agrees at 9 bases. The CDR3 loop spans 14 amino acids. V shed 5 bases and J 2 bases; nucleotides not matched to a gene: 3. The germline V gene encodes CDR1 LNHNV and CDR2 YYDKDF (reference sequence). CDR3 DNA: TGTGCCACCAGCGGGGACAGGGCTCAAGAGACCCAGTACTTC. It codes for CATSGDRAQETQYF. Drawing the rest from reference TRBV15 and TRBJ2-5, the complete variable domain is DAMVIQNPRYQVTQFGKPVTLSCSQTLNHNVMYWYQQKSSQAPKLLFHYYDKDFNNEADTPDNFQSRRPNTSFCFLDIRSPGLGDTAMYLCATSGDRAQETQYFGPGTRLLVL.

This chain uses TRBV29-1 with TRBJ2-5; D call uncertain. CDR1 and CDR2 (germline): SQVTM, ANQGSEA. This CDR3 region has 13 residues. Trimming took off 1 base at V and 0 bases at J, with 6 bases between the two ends. This chain's CDR3 is CSVEGANQETQYF. Written as DNA, the CDR3 is TGCAGCGTTGAAGGGGCCAACCAAGAGACCCAGTACTTC. Looking up the rest from reference TRBV29-1 and TRBJ2-5 gives the full variable domain: SAVISQKPSRDICQRGTSLTIQCQVDSQVTMMFWYRQQPGQSLTLIATANQGSEATYESGFVIDKFPISRPNLTFSTLTVSNMSPEDSSIYLCSVEGANQETQYFGPGTRLLVL.

This chain links TRBV5-1 with TRBJ2-1; TRBD2 agrees at 10 bases. This CDR3 region has 16 residues. V gave up 6 bases and J gave up 5 bases; unmatched junction bases: 11. Germline CDR1 and CDR2: SGHRS and YFSETQ. Here the CDR3 DNA reads TGCGCCAGCACTCTCCCACTAGCGGGGCCCAACAATGAGCAGTTCTTC. Translation gives CASTLPLAGPNNEQFF.

The rearrangement links TRBV6-7 to TRBJ1-2, with D perhaps matching TRBD1 (5 bases). TRBV6-7 is placed among ORFs of uncertain function. V shed 5 bases and J shed 4 bases, with 17 bases lying between them. The CDR3 extends over 15 amino acids. The chain's CDR3 is CASSRHGGTFYGYTF. For the CDR3, the DNA is TGTGCCAGCAGTCGACATGGCGGGACTTTCTATGGCTACACCTTC.

In its sample, this clone was seen once. The gene calls are TRBV5-1 and TRBJ2-3; 7 bases fit TRBD1. There are 14 residues in the CDR3. Germline CDR1 reads SGHRS; CDR2 reads YFSETQ. Losses at the gene ends were 5 bases for V and 4 bases for J; bases not matched to a gene: 7. DNA of the CDR3: TGCGCCAGCAGAAGACAGGGTTCGTCAGATACGCAGTATTTT. This gives the protein CASRRQGSSDTQYF.

The chain has TRBV28 and TRBJ2-1; weak D call: TRBD2 (6 bases). The CDR3 loop spans 12 amino acids. Germline assignment: CDR1 MDHEN and CDR2 SYDVKM. V lost 4 bases and J lost 13, with 14 bases in between. CDR3 sequence: CASSSVDGTQFF. CDR3 bases: TGTGCCAGCAGTTCCGTCGACGGGACTCAGTTCTTC.

The gene calls are TRBV9 and TRBJ2-2; tentatively, D is TRBD2 (5 bases). Trimming removed 4 bases at V and 0 bases at J, with 16 bases between. Per germline, CDR1 SGDLS and CDR2 YYNGEE. CDR3 size: 17 residues. CDR3 DNA sequence: TGTGCCAGCAGCTCCACCCGGGGATCAACGAACACCGGGGAGCTGTTTTTT. Its translation is CASSSTRGSTNTGELFF.

In its sample, this clone was seen a few times. The chain uses TRBV6-8 and TRBJ1-1; no definite D call. Germline values: CDR1 MNHGY, CDR2 SAAAGT. CDR3 length equals 12 residues. Trimming stripped 0 bases from V and 7 bases from J, with 6 bases between. DNA for the CDR3: TGTGCCAGCAGTTACTCGAACTTTGAAGCTTTCTTT. Translating gives CASSYSNFEAFF.

This chain joins TRBV6-8 and TRBJ1-2, with D perhaps TRBD1 (6 bases). The V and J ends lost 3 bases and 8 bases respectively, with 13 bases between them. The CDR3 covers 13 residues. Germline lookup yields CDR1 MNHGY and CDR2 SAAAGT. CDR3 loop: CASSYIQGLGYTF. The CDR3 region has the DNA TGTGCCAGCAGTTATATACAGGGTTTGGGCTACACCTTC.

The chain has TRBV19 and TRBJ2-5; 10 bases line up with TRBD1. The CDR3 totals 14 residues. Germline V CDR1 and CDR2: LNHDA, SQIVND (reference sequence). The trim removed 7 bases at V and 0 bases at J, leaving 2 bases unmatched. CDR3: CASKDRGDQETQYF. CDR3 bases: TGTGCCAGTAAGGACAGGGGGGACCAAGAGACCCAGTACTTC.

This chain links TRBV27 with TRBJ1-5; D remains ambiguous. From germline, CDR1 is MNHEY and CDR2 SMNVEV (reference sequence). The ends were cut back, 3 bases at V and 3 bases at J, with 9 bases in the middle. There are 14 residues in the CDR3. CDR3 coding DNA: TGTGCCAGCAGTTTCGGGCATTCCAATCAGCCCCAGCATTTT. It yields the protein CASSFGHSNQPQHF.

This chain links TRBV11-1 with TRBJ2-2; a weak D match, TRBD1 (6 bases). Germline V gene lookup returns CDR1 SGHAT and CDR2 FQDESV (reference sequence). Trimming took 3 bases from V and 1 from J, leaving 12 bases between them. The CDR3 extends over 16 amino acids. The chain's CDR3 is CASSFLRDKNTGELFF. CDR3 DNA sequence: TGTGCCAGCAGCTTCCTACGGGACAAGAACACCGGGGAGCTGTTTTTT.

The V gene is TRBV19, the J gene TRBJ1-4; D unresolved. This CDR3 contains 13 residues. V lost 5 bases and J 7 bases, leaving 11 bases between the germline ends. CDR1 and CDR2 from the germline V gene are LNHDA and SQIVND (reference sequence). In nucleotides, the CDR3 is TGTGCCAGTAGTCCGCCCCCCGGTGAAAAACTGTTTTTT. It codes for CASSPPPGEKLFF.

V usage is TRBV11-3 and J usage is TRBJ2-1, with TRBD2 as a possible D gene (6 bases). The germline V and J ends were trimmed by 5 bases and 6 bases, with 17 bases remaining between them. This CDR3 has 15 amino acids. The germline V gene encodes CDR1 SGHNT and CDR2 YENEEA. The CDR3 loop reads CASSPRIGSFNEQFF. Written as DNA, the CDR3 is TGTGCCAGCAGCCCGAGAATCGGGAGTTTCAATGAGCAGTTCTTC.

J is TRBJ2-2 and V is TRBV29-1; D is unresolved. From germline, CDR1 is SQVTM and CDR2 ANQGSEA. This CDR3 comprises 12 residues. The V end was cut by 6 bases, the J end by 2 bases, with 7 bases between. The CDR3 bases are TGCAGCGTCTGGGGTAACACCGGGGAGCTGTTTTTT. Its protein is CSVWGNTGELFF.

The gene calls are TRBV5-1 and TRBJ2-7; 10 bases agree with TRBD2. Germline CDR1 reads SGHRS; CDR2 reads YFSETQ. V shed 0 bases and J 4 bases; nucleotides not matched to a gene: 10. This CDR3 is built from 17 residues. CDR3 coding DNA: TGCGCCAGCAGCTTGGTTGTACTCTCAGCGGGAGGGTACGAGCAGTACTTC. Protein product: CASSLVVLSAGGYEQYF.